The 18 T cell receptor beta chains presented below share a single source sample, sequenced in a study of T cells in Graves' hyperthyroidism and ophthalmopathy. TCR beta CDR3 regions were amplified from RNA transcripts. During a first-round RT-PCR of the TCR CDR3, the HTBI primer set was used. TCRdb reprocessed the multiplex PCR reads via MiXCR and lists one record per CDR3 protein. There are approximately 530,000 distinct CDR3 sequences in the sample; just under 20% occur only once, and roughly 47% lies in the top ten. Sequencing used blood. These receptors were collected from a middle-aged man with Graves' ophthalmopathy.

V is TRBV5-1 and J is TRBJ2-1; TRBD2 matches at 8 bases. Germline trimming cut 3 bases from V and 8 bases from J; bases unmatched to any gene: 10. In germline, CDR1 is SGHRS, CDR2 YFSETQ. The CDR3 covers 15 residues. This CDR3 reads CASSSGGRARDEQFF. CDR3 coding DNA: TGCGCCAGCAGCTCGGGGGGGAGGGCCAGAGATGAGCAGTTCTTC.

The chain is built from TRBV29-1 and TRBJ2-7, with D perhaps matching TRBD1 or TRBD2 (5 bases each). The V end lost 4 bases, the J end lost 0 bases, and 10 bases lay between the germline ends. The germline CDR1 and CDR2 sequences are SQVTM and ANQGSEA. The CDR3 covers 13 residues. The DNA of the CDR3 is TGCAGCGTTGTGGGGGATAGCTCCTACGAGCAGTACTTC. Its protein is CSVVGDSSYEQYF.

This clonotype was found many times. The rearrangement joins TRBV18 to TRBJ2-1, with D tentatively TRBD1 (6 bases). Trimming removed 4 bases at V and 0 bases at J, with 13 bases between. The germline V gene encodes CDR1 KGHSH and CDR2 LQKENI. This CDR3 has 16 amino acids. This CDR3 is CASSLQGLNSYNEQFF. DNA of the CDR3: TGTGCCAGCTCACTACAGGGCCTTAACTCCTACAATGAGCAGTTCTTC.

The V call is TRBV3-1, the J call TRBJ2-1; no clear D. This CDR3 spans 19 amino acids. V lost 1 base and J lost 2, with 21 bases in between. CDR1 and CDR2 (germline): LGHDT, YNNKEL (reference sequence). CDR3 protein: CASSQGITTASFPYNEQFF. DNA of the CDR3: TGTGCCAGCAGCCAAGGGATAACGACGGCTTCGTTCCCCTACAATGAGCAGTTCTTC.

The rearrangement uses TRBV7-3 and TRBJ2-1, with 7 bases that match TRBD2. V lost 2 bases and J lost 5; bases outside the gene matches: 12. This CDR3 is built from 17 residues. Per germline, CDR1 SGHTA and CDR2 FQGTGA. The CDR3, as DNA: TGTGCCAGCAGCTTACACCCTGGGAGCGGGAATAACAATGAGCAGTTCTTC. Its protein product is CASSLHPGSGNNNEQFF.

This clonotype was detected a few times. The chain recombines TRBV4-1 with TRBJ1-1, with 7 bases matching TRBD1. The CDR3 is 16 residues long. V was clipped by 4 bases and J by 0 bases; unmatched bases: 8. Germline-derived CDR1 and CDR2 are MGHRA and YSYEKL. The CDR3 coding sequence is TGCGCCAGCAGCCCTCGATGGACAGGAATGAACACTGAAGCTTTCTTT. Amino acids: CASSPRWTGMNTEAFF.

This clonotype was observed a few times. This sequence joins TRBV7-3 and TRBJ2-1; tentatively, D is TRBD2 (6 bases). The germline V and J ends were trimmed by 5 bases and 9 bases, with 11 bases remaining between them. There are 12 residues in the CDR3. Looked up from germline, CDR1 is SGHTA and CDR2 is FQGTGA. The CDR3 protein is CASSHLSGEQFF. The CDR3 DNA follows: TGTGCCAGCAGCCATCTTAGCGGTGAGCAGTTCTTC.

This clonotype was counted many times. The J gene is TRBJ2-3, the V gene TRBV20-1; D possibly corresponds to TRBD2 (5 bases). CDR1 and CDR2 from the germline V gene are DFQATT and SNEGSKA (reference sequence). V lost 3 bases to trimming and J lost 4 bases, with 17 bases between them. The CDR3 is 15 amino acids. The CDR3 nucleotides are TGCAGTGCTAGTGGGCAACTCGACGGGGCAGATACGCAGTATTTT. Its protein is CSASGQLDGADTQYF.

This clonotype has more than one count but fewer than ten. V usage is TRBV6-2 or TRBV6-3 and J usage is TRBJ1-1; perhaps TRBD1 as D (6 bases). Germline-derived CDR1 and CDR2 are MNHEY and SVGEGT. The V end lost 1 base, the J end lost 5 bases, and 20 bases lay between the germline ends. This CDR3 is 17 amino acids long. The CDR3 here is CASSYWGAGVGRTEAFF. CDR3 nucleotide sequence: TGTGCCAGCAGTTACTGGGGGGCAGGTGTCGGGCGGACTGAAGCTTTCTTT.

This clonotype appeared a few times. V is TRBV2 and J is TRBJ2-3; 13 nucleotides agree with TRBD2. The V and J ends lost 3 bases and 2 bases, in that order; junction bases with no gene match: 2. The CDR3 runs 16 residues. In germline, CDR1 is SNHLY, CDR2 FYNNEI. In DNA, the CDR3 is TGTGCCAGCAGTGACGGGACTAGCGGGATCACAGATACGCAGTATTTT. Protein sequence: CASSDGTSGITDTQYF.

In this sample, this clonotype turned up many times. The chain recombines TRBV7-8 with TRBJ2-7, with D perhaps matching TRBD2 (5 bases). Germline V gene data show CDR1 as SGHVS and CDR2 as FQNEAQ. The V and J ends lost 5 bases and 2 bases respectively, with 16 bases between them. The CDR3 contains 15 residues. CDR3 nucleotides: TGTGCCAGCAGCGATAATGAGGGATGGGCCTACGAGCAGTACTTC. Translation: CASSDNEGWAYEQYF.

This clonotype was found many times. The genes are TRBV6-2 or TRBV6-3 and TRBJ2-7, with D perhaps TRBD2 (6 bases). Germline V gene lookup returns CDR1 MNHEY and CDR2 SVGEGT. Trimming left V 10 bases short and J 0 bases short, with 16 bases between. The CDR3 contains 14 residues. In DNA, the CDR3 is TGTGCCACCGTACTCAGCGGGCTCTCCTACGAGCAGTACTTC. Translated: CATVLSGLSYEQYF.

This clonotype was recorded at least ten times. V gene TRBV11-3 combines with J gene TRBJ2-1; TRBD2 is a possible D gene (6 bases). The CDR3 contains 14 residues. In germline, CDR1 is SGHNT, CDR2 YENEEA. Deletions cut 4 bases from V and 6 bases from J, with 13 bases between. This chain's CDR3 is CASSSGTFRNEQFF. CDR3 sequence (DNA): TGTGCCAGCAGCTCGGGGACTTTCCGCAATGAGCAGTTCTTC.

This clonotype showed up many times. This chain connects TRBV30 to TRBJ1-6; D call uncertain. The CDR3 spans 13 residues. Germline V CDR1 and CDR2: GTSNPN, SVGIG (reference sequence). Trimming took off 1 base at V and 6 bases at J, with 7 bases between the two ends. The CDR3 loop is CAWSGGGNSPLHF. CDR3 in DNA: TGTGCCTGGAGTGGGGGTGGTAATTCACCCCTCCACTTT. Using reference TRBV30 and TRBJ1-6 for the parts outside the CDR3, the full variable domain is SQTIHQWPATLVQPVGSPLSLECTVEGTSNPNLYWYRQAAGRGLQLLFYSVGIGQISSEVPQNLSASRPQDRQFILSSKKLLLSDSGFYLCAWSGGGNSPLHFGNGTRLTVT.

The table lists this clonotype with a few counts. This sequence joins TRBV2 and TRBJ1-2, with a weak D call TRBD1 (6 bases). Between the trimmed V and J ends, which lost 3 bases and 8 bases, there was a span of 10 bases. Germline assignment: CDR1 SNHLY and CDR2 FYNNEI. This CDR3 has 12 amino acids. In nucleotides, the CDR3 is TGTGCCAGCAGTGATGGGGGGCGAGGCTACACCTTC. It codes for CASSDGGRGYTF.

This clonotype was picked up a small number of times. The V and J genes are TRBV2 and TRBJ2-1, with a possible D match to TRBD2 (6 bases). There are 16 residues in the CDR3. Per the germline V gene, CDR1 is SNHLY and CDR2 is FYNNEI. V was shortened by 1 base and J by 0 bases, with 10 bases between the two germline ends. This chain's CDR3 is CASSEDIADSYNEQFF. CDR3 bases: TGTGCCAGCAGTGAAGATATAGCGGACTCCTACAATGAGCAGTTCTTC.

About this clonotype itself: A read error is possible here, since a much larger clone lies one base away. The V gene is TRBV7-2, the J gene TRBJ2-7; 7 positions match TRBD1. The CDR3 length is 17 residues. In germline, CDR1 is SGHTA, CDR2 FQGNSA. Unmatched junction bases numbered 13, after V lost 5 bases and J lost 0 bases. DNA of the CDR3: TGTGCCAGCAGCCTTCACAGTGACAGGGCTTACTCCTACGAGCAGTACTTC. Amino acid sequence: CASSLHSDRAYSYEQYF.

V usage is TRBV5-1 and J usage is TRBJ2-2, with 12 nucleotides matching TRBD2. Losses at the gene ends were 3 bases for V and 8 bases for J; bases not matched to a gene: 5. This CDR3 is 15 amino acids long. Germline V lookup: CDR1 SGHRS, CDR2 YFSETQ. CDR3 nucleotides: TGCGCCAGCAGCTGGACTAGCGGGGCACCGGGGGAGCTGTTTTTT. Protein product: CASSWTSGAPGELFF.